This T cell receptor beta chain was captured in a study of immune evolution from preneoplasia to lung adenocarcinoma. Study-wide background: HLA loss of heterozygosity: 5.5% to 8.5% AIS, about 15% MIA, about 30% ADC, none AAH. Points from the study as a whole: Highest clonality occurred in KRAS-mutant, not EGFR-mutant or double wild-type, nodules.

To note about this clone: Its antigen is as yet unknown.

Here immunoSEQ multiplex PCR was the method, and the copy in TCRdb shows in-frame clones only, minus some. The sample records several thousand clones, around 85% being singletons. Macro-dissection enriched premalignant or tumor cells before nucleic acid extraction. CDR1 and CDR2 (germline): SEHNR, FQNEAQ (reference sequence). The length of the CDR3 is 16 residues. V was trimmed by 0 bases and J by 3 bases, leaving 12 bases between them. The sequence came from a person aged 45 to 59 with lung adenocarcinoma. The chain has TRBV7-9 and TRBJ2-4, with D possibly TRBD1 on 6 matching bases. Sequencing was performed on FFPE invasive lung adenocarcinoma tissue. Here the CDR3 DNA reads TGTGCCAGCAGCTTAGCTACAGGGTTTGGCAAAAACATTCAGTACTTC. Amino acids: CASSLATGFGKNIQYF.